Listed here are 15 T cell receptor beta chains from one sample, sequenced in a study of blood T cell repertoires in COVID-19. Libraries were prepared by immunoSEQ multiplex PCR; TCRdb keeps only in-frame clonotypes and omits some of them. The sample includes some 150,000 clones, approximately 91% of them seen just once. Sequencing input: peripheral blood. These receptors originate from a human donor in a cohort sampled during active COVID-19.

This sequence joins TRBV7-9 and TRBJ2-7, with TRBD1 identical over 7 bases. Germline V gene lookup returns CDR1 SEHNR and CDR2 FQNEAQ (reference sequence). The V gene end was trimmed by 3 bases and the J gene end by 0 bases; junction bases not matched to a gene: 2. The CDR3 runs 14 residues. CDR3 sequence (DNA): TGTGCCAGCAGCTTCGGGACAGACTCCTACGAGCAGTACTTC. Its translation is CASSFGTDSYEQYF.

The chain has TRBV6-6 and TRBJ2-3; 10 nucleotides line up with TRBD1. J lost 6 bases, V lost 4 bases, and 4 bases had no gene match. Germline V gene data show CDR1 as MNHNY and CDR2 as SVGAGI (reference sequence). The CDR3 contains 14 residues. In nucleotides, the CDR3 is TGTGCCAGCAGTTTACCGGGACAGGGGGATACGCAGTATTTT. Amino acids: CASSLPGQGDTQYF.

The rearrangement links TRBV5-6 to TRBJ2-3; TRBD2 might be the D (5 bases). Germline CDR1 is SGHDT and CDR2 is YYEEEE. The CDR3 runs to 18 residues. The V end lost 3 bases, the J end lost 1 base, and 21 bases lay between the germline ends. The CDR3 protein is CASSSRRVLSTGTDTQYF. The CDR3 DNA follows: TGTGCCAGCAGCTCCAGGCGGGTCTTGTCAACCGGCACAGATACGCAGTATTTT.

The genes are TRBV2 and TRBJ2-7, with 8 bases fitting TRBD1. Per germline, CDR1 SNHLY and CDR2 FYNNEI. The CDR3 covers 15 residues. V gave up 0 bases and J gave up 1 base; unmatched junction bases: 2. The CDR3 DNA sequence: TGTGCCAGCAGTGAAGCGAGACAGGGGTCCTACGAGCAGTACTTC. This translates into CASSEARQGSYEQYF.

A word on this clone: A read error may produce the germline difference seen at one junction end. The chain combines TRBV7-7 with TRBJ2-5; 9 bases align to TRBD2. CDR1 is SSHAT and CDR2 is FNYEAQ in the germline V gene (reference sequence). The CDR3 spans 17 residues. CDR3 in DNA: TGTGCTAGCAGCTTAGGACGGATAGCGGGAGCCGTCGAGACCCAGTACTTC. Its translation: CASSLGRIAGAVETQYF.

The rearrangement uses TRBV4-3 and TRBJ2-2, with 8 bases aligning to TRBD1. Germline CDR1 LGHNA, CDR2 YSLEER. The junction had 2 bases not matched to a gene; V was cut back by 2 bases and J by 3 bases. The CDR3 is made up of 15 amino acids. The CDR3: CASSQQDRDTGELFF. CDR3 in DNA: TGCGCCAGCAGCCAACAGGACAGGGACACCGGGGAGCTGTTTTTT.

Only one count was recorded for this clone. This chain connects TRBV7-2 to TRBJ2-5; the D gene is possibly TRBD2 (6 bases). V was cut by 1 base and J by 3 bases, with 18 bases left in between. Germline values: CDR1 SGHTA, CDR2 FQGNSA. This CDR3 comprises 17 residues. The CDR3 reads CASSLGFLAGPKETQYF. CDR3 DNA: TGTGCCAGCAGCTTAGGATTTTTGGCGGGGCCAAAAGAGACCCAGTACTTC.

V usage is TRBV7-2 and J usage is TRBJ2-2; 8 nucleotides match TRBD2. Germline V CDR1 and CDR2: SGHTA, FQGNSA. The trim removed 2 bases at V and 4 bases at J, leaving 6 bases unmatched. This CDR3 contains 16 residues. The CDR3 DNA sequence: TGTGCCAGCAGCTTAACCGGGAGGGTGGCCACCGGGGAGCTGTTTTTT. Translation: CASSLTGRVATGELFF.

This clone was counted only a few times. The chain has TRBV7-3 and TRBJ1-1; D is possibly TRBD1 (5 bases). Germline V gene sequence: CDR1 SGHTA, CDR2 FQGTGA. The V gene lost 1 base and the J gene lost 0 bases, with 9 bases spanning the gap. The CDR3 is made up of 15 amino acids. This chain's CDR3 is CASSLSGAMNTEAFF. The CDR3 DNA follows: TGTGCCAGCAGCTTAAGCGGGGCGATGAACACTGAAGCTTTCTTT.

CDR3 in amino acids: CASSSFGVGNQPQHF. CDR3 bases: TGTGCCAGCAGTTCATTCGGGGTGGGGAATCAGCCCCAGCATTTT. The genes are TRBV27 and TRBJ1-5; D unclear. V gave up 4 bases and J gave up 4 bases, with 14 bases separating them. This CDR3 is built from 15 residues. In germline, CDR1 is MNHEY, CDR2 SMNVEV (reference sequence).

The rearrangement joins TRBV5-1 to TRBJ1-1; D is undetermined. Trimming left V 3 bases short and J 1 base short, with 10 bases between. This CDR3 contains 14 residues. CDR1 is SGHRS, CDR2 YFSETQ, per germline. The CDR3 DNA is TGCGCCAGCAGCTGGAATCGACAGAACACTGAAGCTTTCTTT. It specifies CASSWNRQNTEAFF. Combining the CDR3 with reference TRBV5-1 and TRBJ1-1 gives the whole variable domain KAGVTQTPRYLIKTRGQQVTLSCSPISGHRSVSWYQQTPGQGLQFLFEYFSETQRNKGNFPGRFSGRQFSNSRSEMNVSTLELGDSALYLCASSWNRQNTEAFFGQGTRLTVV.

Notes on this clone: A junction boundary mismatches the germline segment, possibly from a read error. The V and J genes are TRBV5-8 and TRBJ2-7, with 8 bases aligning to TRBD1. The CDR3 consists of 14 residues. CDR1 is SGHTS and CDR2 is YDEGEE in the germline V gene. DNA for the CDR3: TGTGCCAGCAGTTTGGACAGGGTGAAGGACGAGCAGTACTTC. Translated, it gives CASSLDRVKDEQYF.

The CDR3 region is CASQTSGRHYEQYF. DNA for the CDR3: TGTGCCAGCCAGACTAGCGGGAGGCATTACGAGCAGTACTTC. The V gene is TRBV6-5, the J gene TRBJ2-7, with 13 nucleotides matching TRBD2. The CDR3 runs to 14 residues. Germline values: CDR1 MNHEY, CDR2 SVGAGI. V lost 8 bases to trimming and J lost 4 bases; unmatched junction nucleotides: 5.

V usage is TRBV27 and J usage is TRBJ1-5; 8 bases map to TRBD1. Germline trimming cut 5 bases from V and 3 bases from J; bases unmatched to any gene: 3. CDR1 and CDR2 (germline): MNHEY, SMNVEV (reference sequence). The CDR3 is 14 amino acids. CDR3 DNA: TGTGCCAGCAGTCGACAGGGGCCCAATCAGCCCCAGCATTTT. Translated: CASSRQGPNQPQHF.

This chain links TRBV28 with TRBJ1-2, with 8 bases identical to TRBD1. This CDR3 is 14 amino acids long. Germline CDR1 reads MDHEN; CDR2 reads SYDVKM. Unmatched junction bases numbered 4, after V lost 6 bases and J lost 1 base. CDR3 DNA: TGTGCCAGCAGGCAGGGGGCGTATAACTATGGCTACACCTTC. Protein product: CASRQGAYNYGYTF.